Listed below are T cell receptor beta chains from one sample, sequenced in a study of blood T cell repertoires in COVID-19. Measured with immunoSEQ multiplex PCR; TCRdb has only the in-frame clones, and not every one. The sample includes 540,000 or so clones, around nine tenths seen only once; the top ten take 7.8%. Material for sequencing was peripheral blood. These receptors originate from a woman between 50 and 59 years old with COVID-19, enrolled during active disease. Each CDR3 is given with its conserved first and last residue. The order of the fields is clone size, J gene, V gene, D gene, CDR3 DNA, CDR3 protein. A D gene is named only where the DNA matches it firmly. Some rows have no size entry. The others give once, few or many, or a class for an expanded clone.

abundance: -; j_gene: TRBJ2-3; v_gene: TRBV5-4; d_gene: TRBD1; CDR3nt: TGTGCCAGCAACGATCAGGGGGCGTGGGCAGATACGCAGTATTTT; CDR3aa: CASNDQGAWADTQYF
abundance: -; j_gene: TRBJ1-1; v_gene: TRBV9; d_gene: -; CDR3nt: TGTGCCAGCAGCAGCGGTGGGGTCGGGACTGAAGCTTTCTTT; CDR3aa: CASSSGGVGTEAFF
abundance: -; j_gene: TRBJ1-5; v_gene: TRBV12-3/TRBV12-4; d_gene: -; CDR3nt: TGTGCCAGCAGTTTAAACTTACTTGAGCCCCAGCATTTT; CDR3aa: CASSLNLLEPQHF
abundance: -; j_gene: TRBJ1-2; v_gene: TRBV4-1; d_gene: TRBD1; CDR3nt: TGCGCCAGCAGCCAAGGGGCAGGGGGTGACCATTATGGCTACACCTTC; CDR3aa: CASSQGAGGDHYGYTF
abundance: -; j_gene: TRBJ1-1; v_gene: TRBV13; d_gene: TRBD1; CDR3nt: TGTGCCAGCAGCGGATACAGGGGGGACACTGAAGCTTTCTTT; CDR3aa: CASSGYRGDTEAFF
abundance: -; j_gene: TRBJ1-1; v_gene: TRBV6-1; d_gene: TRBD1; CDR3nt: TGTGCCAGCAGTGGACCAAGGACAGGGGGCGAGAACACTGAAGCTTTCTTT; CDR3aa: CASSGPRTGGENTEAFF
abundance: -; j_gene: TRBJ2-5; v_gene: TRBV6-5; d_gene: -; CDR3nt: TGTGCCAGCACCCCCCAGGGCCAAGAGACCCAGTACTTC; CDR3aa: CASTPQGQETQYF
abundance: once; j_gene: TRBJ1-2; v_gene: TRBV6-6; d_gene: TRBD1; CDR3nt: TGTGCCAGCAGTTACGAACAGGGGGCGTACTATGGCTACACCTTC; CDR3aa: CASSYEQGAYYGYTF
abundance: -; j_gene: TRBJ1-1; v_gene: TRBV6-6; d_gene: TRBD1; CDR3nt: TGTGCCAGCAGTTACTCGAGGGACAGGGTCCCTGAAGCTTTCTTT; CDR3aa: CASSYSRDRVPEAFF
abundance: -; j_gene: TRBJ1-2; v_gene: TRBV4-1; d_gene: TRBD1; CDR3nt: TGCGCCAGCAGCCAACCGGGACAGGGGGCTTATGGCTATGGCTACACCTTC; CDR3aa: CASSQPGQGAYGYGYTF
abundance: -; j_gene: TRBJ2-2; v_gene: TRBV10-1; d_gene: -; CDR3nt: TGCGCCAGCAGTGAACGAGGACTCGGGACCGGGGAGCTGTTTTTT; CDR3aa: CASSERGLGTGELFF
abundance: -; j_gene: TRBJ1-1; v_gene: TRBV5-6; d_gene: TRBD1; CDR3nt: TGTGCCAGCAGCCTGACAGGGGGCCTCGGGTCTTTCTTT; CDR3aa: CASSLTGGLGSFF
abundance: -; j_gene: TRBJ1-1; v_gene: TRBV10-1; d_gene: -; CDR3nt: TGCGCCAGCAGTATGGACAGCAACACTGAAGCTTTCTTT; CDR3aa: CASSMDSNTEAFF
abundance: -; j_gene: TRBJ1-2; v_gene: TRBV27; d_gene: -; CDR3nt: TGTGCCAGCAGTTTATCAGGGGGTTATGGCTACACCTTC; CDR3aa: CASSLSGGYGYTF
abundance: few; j_gene: TRBJ2-1; v_gene: TRBV10-1; d_gene: -; CDR3nt: TGCGCCAGCAGTGAGTCGGGCCCTTTCCGGGAGCAGTTCTTC; CDR3aa: CASSESGPFREQFF
abundance: -; j_gene: TRBJ2-2; v_gene: TRBV9; d_gene: -; CDR3nt: TGTGCCAGCAGCGTAGCGACGGGCTCGCGGGGCACCGGGGAGCTGTTTTTT; CDR3aa: CASSVATGSRGTGELFF
abundance: -; j_gene: TRBJ1-2; v_gene: TRBV2; d_gene: TRBD1; CDR3nt: TGTGCCGGGGGATTCGGGACAGACTATGGCTACACCTTC; CDR3aa: CAGGFGTDYGYTF
abundance: -; j_gene: TRBJ1-1; v_gene: TRBV6-1; d_gene: -; CDR3nt: TGTGCCAGCAGTGAAGCCCAGGGACAGAACACTGAAGCTTTCTTT; CDR3aa: CASSEAQGQNTEAFF
abundance: -; j_gene: TRBJ1-5; v_gene: TRBV30; d_gene: -; CDR3nt: TGTGCCTGGAGCTCAGGGGTCAGACAGCCCCAGCATTTT; CDR3aa: CAWSSGVRQPQHF
abundance: -; j_gene: TRBJ1-1; v_gene: TRBV6-5; d_gene: -; CDR3nt: TGTGCCAGCAGTCAACAGGGTTGGACTGAAGCTTTCTTT; CDR3aa: CASSQQGWTEAFF
abundance: once; j_gene: TRBJ2-1; v_gene: TRBV9; d_gene: TRBD2; CDR3nt: TGTGCCAGCAGCGTAGGACTAGCGGGGAGTTACAATGAGCAGTTCTTC; CDR3aa: CASSVGLAGSYNEQFF
abundance: -; j_gene: TRBJ2-3; v_gene: TRBV10-1; d_gene: TRBD1; CDR3nt: TGCGCCACCCAACGGGACAGCTACACAGATACGCAGTATTTT; CDR3aa: CATQRDSYTDTQYF
abundance: few; j_gene: TRBJ1-1; v_gene: TRBV19; d_gene: -; CDR3nt: TGTGCCAGTACGTGGGGCAGGGCCAACACTGAAGCTTTCTTT; CDR3aa: CASTWGRANTEAFF
abundance: once; j_gene: TRBJ2-5; v_gene: TRBV11-2; d_gene: TRBD1; CDR3nt: TGTGCCAGCAGCCCTAAGACAGGGGTAGGCCAAGAGACCCAGTACTTC; CDR3aa: CASSPKTGVGQETQYF
abundance: -; j_gene: TRBJ1-1; v_gene: TRBV11-3; d_gene: -; CDR3nt: TGTGCCAGCAGCTTGGGCAGGGGATTCCCTGAAGCTTTCTTT; CDR3aa: CASSLGRGFPEAFF
abundance: -; j_gene: TRBJ2-7; v_gene: TRBV12-3/TRBV12-4; d_gene: TRBD1; CDR3nt: TGTGCCAGCAGACCAGACAGGGGGCACGAGCAGTACTTC; CDR3aa: CASRPDRGHEQYF